These 16 T cell receptor beta chains share one sample of origin, sequenced in a study of blood T cell repertoires in COVID-19. Profiled with immunoSEQ multiplex PCR; TCRdb holds only in-frame clones, not every one. This table has roughly 310,000 clones, around 89% appearing once. The sample taken for sequencing was PBMCs or T cells enriched from blood (not recorded which). The source is a middle-aged woman who had recovered from COVID-19.

This clone was found once. V gene TRBV27 combines with J gene TRBJ1-6; 7 bases are a match to TRBD1. The CDR3 is 15 residues long. Germline V lookup: CDR1 MNHEY, CDR2 SMNVEV (reference sequence). V shed 5 bases and J 6 bases; nucleotides not matched to a gene: 7. The CDR3 spells CASSPGQVLNSPLHF. The CDR3 nucleotides read TGTGCCAGCAGTCCTGGACAGGTGCTTAATTCACCCCTCCACTTT.

The rearrangement uses TRBV5-4 and TRBJ1-2, with 11 nucleotides matching TRBD1. Germline values: CDR1 SGHNT, CDR2 YYREEE (reference sequence). Germline trimming cut 2 bases from V and 4 bases from J; bases unmatched to any gene: 7. The CDR3 contains 16 residues. Here the CDR3 reads CASSLVGQGARYGYTF. DNA of the CDR3: TGTGCCAGCAGCTTAGTTGGACAGGGGGCGCGCTATGGCTACACCTTC.

The rearrangement uses TRBV7-2 and TRBJ1-6; D is undetermined. Germline V gene data show CDR1 as SGHTA and CDR2 as FQGNSA. The V and J ends lost 5 bases and 5 bases respectively, with 10 bases between them. This CDR3 region has 14 residues. CDR3 sequence reads: CASSPQSHNSPLHF. CDR3 DNA sequence: TGTGCCAGCAGCCCCCAGTCACATAATTCACCCCTCCACTTT.

The chain carries TRBV28 and TRBJ1-6; D may be TRBD1 (5 bases). Germline lookup yields CDR1 MDHEN and CDR2 SYDVKM. The CDR3 is 13 amino acids. Between the trimmed V and J ends, which lost 6 bases and 5 bases, there was a span of 8 bases. The CDR3 sequence: CASRGRDNSPLHF. The CDR3 nucleotides read TGTGCCAGCAGAGGCAGGGATAATTCACCCCTCCACTTT. Using reference TRBV28 and TRBJ1-6 for the parts outside the CDR3, the full variable domain is DVKVTQSSRYLVKRTGEKVFLECVQDMDHENMFWYRQDPGLGLRLIYFSYDVKMKEKGDIPEGYSVSREKKERFSLILESASTNQTSMYLCASRGRDNSPLHFGNGTRLTVT.

The CDR3 sequence is CASSPGTTTYNEQFF. In DNA, the CDR3 is TGCGCCAGCAGCCCCGGGACAACTACCTACAATGAGCAGTTCTTC. The chain is built from TRBV5-1 and TRBJ2-1; possibly TRBD1 for D (6 bases). Germline loops: CDR1 SGHRS, CDR2 YFSETQ. This CDR3 region has 15 residues. Trimming stripped 4 bases from V and 2 bases from J, with 13 bases between.

This rearrangement joins TRBV6-2 or TRBV6-3 to TRBJ1-5, with D unresolved. Between the trimmed V and J ends, which lost 0 bases and 4 bases, there was a span of 7 bases. The CDR3 totals 14 residues. Germline lookup yields CDR1 MNHEY and CDR2 SVGEGT. The CDR3 loop reads CASSYSLANQPQHF. The CDR3 nucleotides read TGTGCCAGCAGTTACTCTTTAGCAAATCAGCCCCAGCATTTT.

The chain is built from TRBV19 and TRBJ2-7, with 9 bases fitting TRBD1. The germline V gene has CDR1 LNHDA and CDR2 SQIVND (reference sequence). The CDR3 has 13 amino acids. V lost 6 bases and J lost 6; bases outside the gene matches: 6. The CDR3 sequence: CASSPQGAGEQYF. CDR3 DNA: TGTGCCAGTAGCCCACAGGGGGCAGGCGAGCAGTACTTC.

The chain combines TRBV15 with TRBJ2-7; 7 bases are shared with TRBD2. The CDR3 covers 16 residues. CDR1 is LNHNV, CDR2 YYDKDF, per germline (reference sequence). J lost 6 bases, V lost 0 bases, and 11 bases had no gene match. The CDR3: CATSRDGLERPTEQYF. As DNA, the CDR3 is TGTGCCACCAGCAGAGACGGACTAGAGCGACCTACCGAGCAGTACTTC.

The rearrangement uses TRBV30 and TRBJ2-7, with D possibly matching TRBD2 (6 bases). Trimming removed 2 bases at V and 2 bases at J, with 16 bases between. CDR1 GTSNPN and CDR2 SVGIG come from the germline V gene (reference sequence). CDR3 length equals 15 residues. Written as DNA, the CDR3 is TGTGCCTGGAGTTATGGAGGGTCTAAAACCTACGAGCAGTACTTC. Protein product: CAWSYGGSKTYEQYF.

The gene calls are TRBV5-1 and TRBJ1-2; D is perhaps TRBD1 (5 bases). The ends were cut back, 2 bases at V and 4 bases at J, with 9 bases in the middle. The CDR3 has 13 amino acids. CDR1 SGHRS and CDR2 YFSETQ come from the germline V gene. The CDR3 sequence is CASSFEGAYGYTF. CDR3 sequence (DNA): TGCGCCAGCAGCTTTGAAGGGGCCTATGGCTACACCTTC.

The chain uses TRBV7-8 and TRBJ2-5; D not resolved. This CDR3 region has 15 residues. Trimming cost V 1 base and J 2 bases, with 11 bases left between them. CDR1 and CDR2 from the germline V gene are SGHVS and FQNEAQ. The CDR3 nucleotides read TGTGCCAGCAGCTTAGATGCCTATCCACAAGAGACCCAGTACTTC. It specifies CASSLDAYPQETQYF.

V usage is TRBV6-2 or TRBV6-3 and J usage is TRBJ2-1, with 8 bases identical to TRBD2. V was clipped by 2 bases and J by 3 bases; unmatched bases: 0. Germline-derived CDR1 and CDR2 are MNHEY and SVGEGT. The CDR3 spans 14 residues. The CDR3 is CASSYTSGYNEQFF. The CDR3 coding sequence is TGTGCCAGCAGTTACACTAGCGGCTACAATGAGCAGTTCTTC.

The V gene is TRBV6-5, the J gene TRBJ2-7, with D maybe TRBD2 (5 bases). V shed 8 bases and J shed 0 bases, with 17 bases lying between them. Germline V gene data show CDR1 as MNHEY and CDR2 as SVGAGI. The CDR3 runs to 15 residues. The CDR3 coding sequence is TGTGCCAGCTATGGGCGGAGGAGAGGCTCCTACGAGCAGTACTTC. Amino acids: CASYGRRRGSYEQYF.

The chain uses TRBV19 and TRBJ1-5; no definite D call. Germline values: CDR1 LNHDA, CDR2 SQIVND (reference sequence). The CDR3 totals 16 residues. The V and J ends lost 3 bases and 1 base respectively, with 13 bases between them. CDR3 region: CASSIRKQFSNQPQHF. The CDR3 DNA is TGTGCCAGTAGTATCCGAAAGCAATTCAGCAATCAGCCCCAGCATTTT.

Here the CDR3 reads CATSVAGGSNEQFF. CDR3 nucleotide sequence: TGTGCCACCAGTGTTGCAGGGGGCTCCAATGAGCAGTTCTTC. The chain joins TRBV24-1 to TRBJ2-1; 8 bases agree with TRBD1. The CDR3 is made up of 14 amino acids. Germline V CDR1 and CDR2: KGHDR, SFDVKD. Germline trimming cut 5 bases from V and 6 bases from J; bases unmatched to any gene: 5.

V usage is TRBV5-8 and J usage is TRBJ1-2; 10 bases fit TRBD1. Germline loops: CDR1 SGHTS, CDR2 YDEGEE. This CDR3 spans 12 amino acids. The J segment lost 8 bases and the V segment lost 4 bases, leaving 2 bases of the junction unmatched. CDR3 residues: CASSMTGGGYTF. The CDR3 DNA is TGTGCCAGCAGCATGACAGGGGGCGGCTACACCTTC. Supplemented by reference TRBV5-8 and TRBJ1-2, the full variable domain reads EAGVTQSPTHLIKTRGQQATLRCSPISGHTSVYWYQQALGLGLQFLLWYDEGEERNRGNFPPRFSGRQFPNYSSELNVNALELEDSALYLCASSMTGGGYTFGSGTRLTVV.